The 29 T cell receptor beta chains below were found in one sample sequenced in a study of regulatory T cells in long-lasting Graves disease. Time point described: newly diagnosed GD, antithyroid drugs for less than 3 months. PBMCs provided the RNA from which the TCR library was made. HTBI primers from iRepertoire and Arm-PCR of CDR3 regions yielded the TCR beta libraries. TCRdb reprocessed the multiplex PCR reads with MiXCR, giving one entry per CDR3 protein. Of under 800,000 distinct CDR3 sequences in the sample, about 16% are singletons; the top ten hold around a sixth. Separately, the same data were catalogued under a study of T cells in Graves' hyperthyroidism and ophthalmopathy.

This sample comprised peripheral blood mononuclear cells (PBMCs), obtained at new diagnosis, from a patient treated with antithyroid drugs. These receptors all come from a woman aged 25 to 39 with Graves disease.

This clonotype was detected only a few times. The rearrangement links TRBV20-1 to TRBJ1-3; D is unresolved. Germline CDR1 reads DFQATT; CDR2 reads SNEGSKA (reference sequence). V lost 6 bases and J 0 bases, leaving 9 bases between the germline ends. There are 13 residues in the CDR3. The CDR3, as DNA: TGCAGTGCGGCCCCGCTCTCTGGAAACACCATATATTTT. As protein: CSAAPLSGNTIYF.

This clonotype was detected ten times or more. This chain uses TRBV6-4 with TRBJ1-4; 12 bases map to TRBD1. J was trimmed by 5 bases and V by 8 bases; bases with no gene match: 6. CDR1 MRHNA and CDR2 SNTAGT come from the germline V gene. This CDR3 region has 15 residues. Here the CDR3 DNA reads TGTGCCAGCCGAGGGACAGGGGGCTCGAATGAAAAACTGTTTTTT. This gives the protein CASRGTGGSNEKLFF.

The chain recombines TRBV2 with TRBJ2-5; D call uncertain. The CDR3 is 15 amino acids. CDR1 is SNHLY, CDR2 FYNNEI, per germline. The V gene lost 4 bases and the J gene lost 3 bases, with 15 bases spanning the gap. In DNA, the CDR3 is TGTGCCAGCAGTGTTAGGGTGTGGAGTAAAGAGACCCAGTACTTC. Translated: CASSVRVWSKETQYF.

Turning to this clonotype: An end of the junction does not agree with germline; a read error may underlie this. The chain recombines TRBV9 with TRBJ2-3, with TRBD1 matching 8 bases. The CDR3 has 16 residues. Germline V gives CDR1 SGDLS, CDR2 YYNGEE. CDR3 loop: CASIVWSGQGSDTQYF. The DNA of the CDR3 is TGTGCTAGCATCGTATGGTCTGGACAGGGTTCAGATACGCAGTATTTT.

This clonotype has a count of ten or more. CDR3 sequence (DNA): TGTGCCAGCAGTCCTGGACAGATTAACTATGGCTACACCTTC. Its translation: CASSPGQINYGYTF. The genes are TRBV28 and TRBJ1-2, with a tentative D call TRBD1 (6 bases). Germline CDR1 reads MDHEN; CDR2 reads SYDVKM. The CDR3 spans 14 residues. Trimming cost V 5 bases and J 1 base, with 11 bases left between them.

This clonotype has more than one count but fewer than ten. The genes are TRBV18 and TRBJ1-1; 7 positions match TRBD1. Germline CDR1 is KGHSH and CDR2 is LQKENI. Trimming took 3 bases from V and 4 from J; bases not matched to a gene: 5. The CDR3 has 14 residues. The CDR3 DNA follows: TGTGCCAGCTCACCCCCGCAGGGGGGCACTGAAGCTTTCTTT. This translates into CASSPPQGGTEAFF.

The chain combines TRBV6-2 or TRBV6-3 with TRBJ2-4; D possibly uses TRBD1 or TRBD2 (6 bases each). From germline, CDR1 is MNHEY and CDR2 SVGEGT. The V and J ends lost 5 bases and 0 bases respectively, with 17 bases between them. The CDR3 extends over 17 amino acids. CDR3 amino acids: CASSGVGGGLAKNIQYF. The CDR3 coding sequence is TGTGCCAGCAGTGGGGTAGGAGGGGGACTAGCCAAAAACATTCAGTACTTC.

This clonotype was counted only a few times. CDR3 in DNA: TGCAGTGCTGGACCTCTAATTGCGGGGAATTCACCCCTCCACTTT. Its translation: CSAGPLIAGNSPLHF. The chain joins TRBV20-1 to TRBJ1-6; no clear D gene. From germline, CDR1 is DFQATT and CDR2 SNEGSKA (reference sequence). V shed 5 bases and J shed 7 bases, with 18 bases lying between them. This CDR3 is 15 amino acids long.

This clonotype was counted at least ten times. The chain combines TRBV27 with TRBJ1-5, with 7 bases that match TRBD1. The CDR3 has 14 residues. Germline V gene sequence: CDR1 MNHEY, CDR2 SMNVEV (reference sequence). J gave up 0 bases and V 10 bases, and 6 bases lay outside the gene matches. The chain's CDR3 is CATRDSFSNQPQHF. CDR3 coding DNA: TGTGCCACTCGGGACAGTTTTAGCAATCAGCCCCAGCATTTT.

Many counts were recorded for this clonotype. The chain recombines TRBV24-1 with TRBJ1-5; 8 bases align to TRBD1. Germline V lookup: CDR1 KGHDR, CDR2 SFDVKD. This CDR3 contains 13 residues. With 12 bases clipped from V and 2 bases from J, the junction kept 5 bases outside the gene matches. Here the CDR3 reads CAVQDRGNQPQHF. The CDR3 DNA follows: TGTGCCGTCCAGGACAGGGGCAATCAGCCCCAGCATTTT.

This clonotype was recorded at least ten times. The chain employs TRBV28 and TRBJ2-5; 11 nucleotides align to TRBD2. There are 15 residues in the CDR3. The V gene's germline CDR1 is MDHEN and CDR2 SYDVKM. The V segment lost 5 bases and the J segment 5 bases; nucleotides outside the gene matches: 7. CDR3 coding DNA: TGTGCCAGCAGTATTAGCGGGAGGGCCCACGAGACCCAGTACTTC. This gives the protein CASSISGRAHETQYF.

This clonotype was seen once. The rearrangement links TRBV30 to TRBJ1-5, with 9 positions matching TRBD1. CDR3 length: 15 residues. Germline assignment: CDR1 GTSNPN and CDR2 SVGIG (reference sequence). The V segment lost 0 bases and the J segment 9 bases; nucleotides outside the gene matches: 9. DNA for the CDR3: TGTGCCTGGAGTGTACGGGACAGGGTAAATTCGCCCCAGCATTTT. Its protein is CAWSVRDRVNSPQHF.

This clonotype was detected ten times or more. V is TRBV28 and J is TRBJ1-5, with D uncertain. In germline, CDR1 is MDHEN, CDR2 SYDVKM. The CDR3 extends over 14 amino acids. The V end lost 7 bases, the J end lost 3 bases, and 13 bases lay between the germline ends. Written as DNA, the CDR3 is TGTGCCAGCATCTCGTCCCCGGCCAATCAGCCCCAGCATTTT. It translates to CASISSPANQPQHF.

The sample holds many counts of this clonotype. CDR3 loop: CASSAGTGAEKLFF. Written as DNA, the CDR3 is TGTGCCAGCAGCGCCGGGACAGGGGCTGAAAAACTGTTTTTT. The chain combines TRBV11-2 with TRBJ1-4, with 10 bases fitting TRBD1. V shed 5 bases and J 7 bases; nucleotides not matched to a gene: 4. This CDR3 has 14 residues. Germline V gene sequence: CDR1 SGHAT, CDR2 FQNNGV. Full variable domain (rest looked up from reference TRBV11-2 and TRBJ1-4): EAGVAQSPRYKIIEKRQSVAFWCNPISGHATLYWYQQILGQGPKLLIQFQNNGVVDDSQLPKDRFSAERLKGVDSTLKIQPAKLEDSAVYLCASSAGTGAEKLFFGSGTQLSVL.

The chain couples TRBV20-1 to TRBJ1-5; D gene ambiguous. Per the germline V gene, CDR1 is DFQATT and CDR2 is SNEGSKA (reference sequence). The CDR3 has 14 residues. With 3 bases removed from V and 2 bases from J, the gap between germline ends came to 11 bases. The CDR3 loop reads CSARSGTRNQPQHF. Written as DNA, the CDR3 is TGCAGTGCTAGGTCCGGAACTCGCAATCAGCCCCAGCATTTT.

There are a few counts of this clonotype. This rearrangement joins TRBV3-1 to TRBJ1-2, with D uncertain. Germline V gene lookup returns CDR1 LGHDT and CDR2 YNNKEL (reference sequence). V lost 4 bases, J lost 8 bases, and 11 bases lay in between. This CDR3 has 12 amino acids. The CDR3 here is CASSLNFQGYTF. In DNA, the CDR3 is TGTGCCAGCAGCCTAAATTTTCAGGGCTACACCTTC.

V usage is TRBV27 and J usage is TRBJ2-1; 14 bases map to TRBD2. This CDR3 has 22 residues. V dropped 6 bases and J dropped 7; count of bases not matched to a gene: 26. Germline CDR1 MNHEY, CDR2 SMNVEV (reference sequence). CDR3 sequence reads: CASSVKGGFASRLAGGTNEQFF. In nucleotides, the CDR3 is TGTGCCAGCAGCGTAAAGGGGGGGTTTGCCTCACGACTAGCGGGAGGGACTAATGAGCAGTTCTTC.

The sample holds many counts of this clonotype. The chain employs TRBV11-2 and TRBJ1-5; no definite D call. The CDR3 runs 13 residues. V was shortened by 1 base and J by 5 bases, with 6 bases between the two germline ends. Germline lookup yields CDR1 SGHAT and CDR2 FQNNGV. CDR3 region: CASSLGLYQPQHF. CDR3 nucleotide sequence: TGTGCCAGCAGCTTAGGGCTATATCAGCCCCAGCATTTT.

This clonotype was observed a handful of times. This chain connects TRBV12-3 or TRBV12-4 to TRBJ2-1, with TRBD1 as a possible D gene (6 bases). The germline V and J ends were trimmed by 9 bases and 0 bases, with 18 bases remaining between them. The CDR3 runs to 16 residues. The CDR3 bases are TGTGCCAGTCGGGACATCCTCAGAGGCTCCTACAATGAGCAGTTCTTC. Translation gives CASRDILRGSYNEQFF.

A few counts support this clonotype. The chain joins TRBV7-3 to TRBJ2-3, with D unclear. There are 13 residues in the CDR3. Trimming left V 5 bases short and J 6 bases short, with 12 bases between. Germline assignment: CDR1 SGHTA and CDR2 FQGTGA. The CDR3 nucleotides are TGTGCCAGCAGCCCTTTCCCCGGGGATACGCAGTATTTT. This codes for CASSPFPGDTQYF.

This clonotype was seen a few times. The chain has TRBV12-3 or TRBV12-4 and TRBJ2-3; D is unresolved. Trimming stripped 7 bases from V and 2 bases from J, with 7 bases between. CDR3 length: 12 amino acids. The CDR3 DNA reads TGTGCCAGCAACCCCAACACAGATACGCAGTATTTT. Its translation: CASNPNTDTQYF.

The rearrangement joins TRBV9 to TRBJ1-4, with D maybe TRBD1 (6 bases). Per germline, CDR1 SGDLS and CDR2 YYNGEE. The CDR3 covers 15 residues. Trimming took 4 bases from V and 8 from J, leaving 18 bases between them. The CDR3 nucleotides are TGTGCCAGCAGCCGGATGGCAGGGGAGAACGAAAAACTGTTTTTT. Protein sequence: CASSRMAGENEKLFF.

Many counts were recorded for this clonotype. This sequence joins TRBV2 and TRBJ2-3; D may be TRBD2 (5 bases). Trimming removed 4 bases at V and 0 bases at J, with 11 bases between. This CDR3 has 15 amino acids. Germline V lookup: CDR1 SNHLY, CDR2 FYNNEI. DNA of the CDR3: TGTGCCAGCAGTGGTGGGAGAGTTAGCACAGATACGCAGTATTTT. It specifies CASSGGRVSTDTQYF.

This rearrangement joins TRBV2 to TRBJ2-7; the match to TRBD2 covers 14 bases. Germline V lookup: CDR1 SNHLY, CDR2 FYNNEI. With V trimmed by 7 bases and J by 3 bases, 8 bases remained unmatched. The length of the CDR3 is 16 residues. CDR3 region: CASTGLAGGSFYEQYF. In DNA, the CDR3 is TGTGCCAGCACCGGACTAGCGGGAGGCTCCTTCTACGAGCAGTACTTC.

CDR3 nucleotide sequence: TGTGCCAGTAGTATAGAGCGGGGAGAGCAGTTCTTC. Its protein product is CASSIERGEQFF. The chain has TRBV19 and TRBJ2-1, with D perhaps matching TRBD2 (6 bases). Per the germline V gene, CDR1 is LNHDA and CDR2 is SQIVND (reference sequence). The CDR3 is 12 residues long. The V end was cut by 0 bases, the J end by 10 bases, with 7 bases between. Drawing the rest from reference TRBV19 and TRBJ2-1, the complete variable domain is DGGITQSPKYLFRKEGQNVTLSCEQNLNHDAMYWYRQDPGQGLRLIYYSQIVNDFQKGDIAEGYSVSREKKESFPLTVTSAQKNPTAFYLCASSIERGEQFFGPGTRLTVL.

This clonotype was detected ten times or more. The chain uses TRBV5-1 and TRBJ1-5; D call uncertain. Germline CDR1 is SGHRS and CDR2 is YFSETQ. The CDR3 has 16 residues. V gave up 0 bases and J gave up 0 bases, with 10 bases separating them. The CDR3 loop reads CASSLGARNSNQPQHF. The CDR3 DNA follows: TGCGCCAGCAGCTTGGGGGCACGGAATAGCAATCAGCCCCAGCATTTT.

This clonotype came up many times. The rearrangement links TRBV7-2 to TRBJ2-1, with 8 nucleotides matching TRBD2. The J segment lost 7 bases and the V segment lost 6 bases, leaving 11 bases of the junction unmatched. CDR3 length: 15 amino acids. Germline CDR1 SGHTA, CDR2 FQGNSA. The DNA of the CDR3 is TGTGCCAGCAGTTATCAAGCGGGAGCGAGTAATGAGCAGTTCTTC. Protein product: CASSYQAGASNEQFF.

This clonotype was detected ten times or more. V is TRBV20-1 and J is TRBJ2-3; D is unresolved. Germline loops: CDR1 DFQATT, CDR2 SNEGSKA (reference sequence). V was clipped by 6 bases and J by 3 bases, with 7 bases between them. The CDR3 has 11 amino acids. The CDR3 is CSATVTDTQYF. CDR3 DNA sequence: TGCAGTGCCACCGTAACAGATACGCAGTATTTT.

This clonotype was counted a few times. The chain is built from TRBV6-2 or TRBV6-3 and TRBJ1-5; 7 bases agree with TRBD1. The CDR3 spans 15 residues. The germline gives CDR1 MNHEY, CDR2 SVGEGT. Losses at the gene ends were 5 bases for V and 7 bases for J; bases not matched to a gene: 11. The CDR3 region has the DNA TGTGCCAGCAGTGAACTTCCAGGGGGAGGGCAGCCCCAGCATTTT. Encoded protein: CASSELPGGGQPQHF.